This is a list of T cell receptor beta chains from one sample in a study of technical replicates of blood from a few donors. Sequencing used immunoSEQ multiplex PCR; TCRdb keeps in-frame clones, though not all of them. The table includes 91,000 or so clones, just under 95% detected once. The source material was T cells isolated from PBMCs. The receptors stem from a human donor in good health. The CDR3 runs from the conserved cysteine through the conserved F or W. D genes are given only for firm matches. Only part of the rows carry a size: once, few, many, or a class if the clone is expanded.

abundance	d_gene	j_gene	v_gene	CDR3nt	CDR3aa
-	TRBD2	TRBJ2-1	TRBV15	TGTGCCACCAGCAGAGCGGGAGGGCCCCACAATGAGCAGTTCTTC	CATSRAGGPHNEQFF
-	TRBD2	TRBJ2-3	TRBV30	TGTGCCTGGAGTAGGCGGGAGGGAGATACGCAGTATTTT	CAWSRREGDTQYF
-	-	TRBJ2-2	TRBV15	TGTGCCACCAGCAGAGCTAGAAAGATGTTTTTT	CATSRARKMFF
once	-	TRBJ2-3	TRBV7-6	TGTGCCAGCAGCGGGGCGGGCGGAGGGGATACGCAGTATTTT	CASSGAGGGDTQYF
once	TRBD2	TRBJ2-2	TRBV27	TGTGCCAGCAGTTTGGCCCCGGCTAGCGGGAGTTTCAGGGAGCTGTTTTTT	CASSLAPASGSFRELFF
-	TRBD2	TRBJ2-3	TRBV5-4	TGTGCCAGCAGCTTGACGCGGGGCGGGAGAGGCACAGATACGCAGTATTTT	CASSLTRGGRGTDTQYF
-	-	TRBJ2-7	TRBV19	TGTGCCAGTAGTATAACCAGGGAAGATGCCGAGCAGTACTTC	CASSITREDAEQYF
-	TRBD1	TRBJ1-5	TRBV19	TGTGCCAGTAGTGTTGCAGGGGGCAACAATCAGCCCCAGCATTTT	CASSVAGGNNQPQHF
-	-	TRBJ2-7	TRBV18	TGTGCCAGCTCACCCAAAGCGGACGAGCAGTACTTC	CASSPKADEQYF
-	-	TRBJ1-4	TRBV2	TGTGCCAGCAGTTTAGTAATCTCGAACGGAAAACTGTTTTTT	CASSLVISNGKLFF
-	-	TRBJ1-5	TRBV2	TGTGCCAGCAGTCAGACAGGAAGTCTCAATCAGCCCCAGCATTTT	CASSQTGSLNQPQHF
-	TRBD1	TRBJ2-1	TRBV11-2	TGTGCCAGCAGCCCCCGTGGGACAGGGACCGATGAGCAGTTCTTC	CASSPRGTGTDEQFF
-	-	TRBJ1-2	TRBV27	TGTGCCAGCAGCCAGGTGGGTTCTTCCGGCTACACCTTC	CASSQVGSSGYTF
-	TRBD2	TRBJ2-5	TRBV18	TGTGCCAGCTCACCCCGCCGACTAGCACTACAAGAGACCCAGTACTTC	CASSPRRLALQETQYF
-	-	TRBJ2-7	TRBV28	TGTGCCAGCAGCCAGTCGGGACTTAGATCCTACGAGCAGTACTTC	CASSQSGLRSYEQYF
-	-	TRBJ1-4	TRBV30	TGTGCCTGGAGTGCCTACTCTCAATTACAGGAGTTTAATGAAAAACTGTTTTTT	CAWSAYSQLQEFNEKLFF
-	-	TRBJ2-5	TRBV28	TGTGCCAGCAGTTTCGGCAGGGTGGCAGAGACCCAGTACTTC	CASSFGRVAETQYF
once	TRBD2	TRBJ2-5	TRBV29-1	TGCAGCGTTGATTGGGGCGGGAGAGAGACCCAGTACTTC	CSVDWGGRETQYF
-	-	TRBJ2-7	TRBV5-6	TGTGCCAGCAGCTTGGTTGGGCCCTACGAGCAGTACTTC	CASSLVGPYEQYF
once	TRBD1	TRBJ1-1	TRBV28	TGTGCCACCGGCAGGGGGACGCTGAACACTGAAGCTTTCTTT	CATGRGTLNTEAFF
-	TRBD2	TRBJ2-1	TRBV27	TGTGCCAGCAGCCGCACTAGGAGCGGGACTCACAATGAGCAGTTCTTC	CASSRTRSGTHNEQFF
-	TRBD2	TRBJ2-7	TRBV5-1	TGCGCCAGCAGCCCAGACGGTGGCGGGGGGGGCTACGAGCAGTACTTC	CASSPDGGGGGYEQYF
-	TRBD1	TRBJ2-7	TRBV11-3	TGTGCCAGCAGCTTGAGGGACAGGAGCTACGAGCAGTACTTC	CASSLRDRSYEQYF
-	-	TRBJ1-2	TRBV7-6	TGTGCCAGCAGCTTAGCAGGGGCTGGCTATGGCTACACCTTC	CASSLAGAGYGYTF
-	-	TRBJ1-1	TRBV6-6	TGTGCCAGCAGATACGGGCCGAACACTGAAGCTTTCTTT	CASRYGPNTEAFF
-	-	TRBJ2-1	TRBV27	TGTGCCAGCAGGAGGGGTGGGGGGTATGATGAGCAGTTCTTC	CASRRGGGYDEQFF
-	TRBD2	TRBJ2-1	TRBV6-5	TGTGCCAGCAGTTTTAGCGGGAGTACCGATGAGCAGTTCTTC	CASSFSGSTDEQFF
-	-	TRBJ2-2	TRBV4-3	TGCGCCAGCAGCCAACTCTCCGACCGGGACACCGGGGAGCTGTTTTTT	CASSQLSDRDTGELFF
-	-	TRBJ2-7	TRBV5-1	TGCGCCAGCAGCGCCCCGGGGTACGAGCAGTACTTC	CASSAPGYEQYF
-	-	TRBJ2-7	TRBV7-6	TGTGCCAGCAGCACTAGACAGGATGGCGAGCAGTACTTC	CASSTRQDGEQYF
-	-	TRBJ1-1	TRBV5-4	TGTGCCAGCACCTTAACCAGGGAGAACACTGAAGCTTTCTTT	CASTLTRENTEAFF
-	-	TRBJ2-3	TRBV5-1	TGCGCCAGCAGCCTCTCAGGGGGCACAGATACGCAGTATTTT	CASSLSGGTDTQYF
-	-	TRBJ2-7	TRBV4-1	TGCGCCAGCAGCCAAGATGGGACATACGAGCAGTACTTC	CASSQDGTYEQYF
-	-	TRBJ1-1	TRBV9	TGTGCCAGCAGCGTAATGGCAGAGGACACTGAAGCTTTCTTT	CASSVMAEDTEAFF
-	-	TRBJ2-7	TRBV12-5	TGTGCTAGTGGTTTGGACAGCTCCTACGAGCAGTACTTC	CASGLDSSYEQYF
-	-	TRBJ2-7	TRBV27	TGTGCCAGCAGTCGACATGACACCTACGAGCAGTACTTC	CASSRHDTYEQYF
once	TRBD2	TRBJ2-7	TRBV5-6	TGTGCCAGCAGCTTAGGAACTAGCGCCTACGAGCAGTACTTC	CASSLGTSAYEQYF
-	-	TRBJ2-5	TRBV5-4	TGTGCCAGCAGCTTGACAGGGTCGGAGACCCAGTACTTC	CASSLTGSETQYF
-	TRBD1	TRBJ2-7	TRBV5-1	TGCGCCAGCAGCTGGACCACAGGGGGCAATAGTTTCTACGAGCAGTACTTC	CASSWTTGGNSFYEQYF
-	-	TRBJ2-2	TRBV27	TGTGCCAGCAGTTTTAGAAAAGACGGGGAGCTGTTTTTT	CASSFRKDGELFF
-	-	TRBJ2-7	TRBV7-9	TGTGCCAGCCTGAGTCCCCCCAACGAGCAGTACTTC	CASLSPPNEQYF
-	TRBD2	TRBJ2-1	TRBV4-3	TGCGCCAGCAGCCCGCGACTAGCGGGGCAACCTGAGCAGTTCTTC	CASSPRLAGQPEQFF
once	-	TRBJ1-5	TRBV19	TGTGCCAGTACCATTGGGGGGGGGCAGCCCCAGCATTTT	CASTIGGGQPQHF
-	TRBD1	TRBJ1-5	TRBV30	TGTGCCTGGGGGACAGGGACAAATCAGCCCCAGCATTTT	CAWGTGTNQPQHF
-	TRBD2	TRBJ2-3	TRBV5-1	TGCGCCAGCAGCTTGACTAGCGCCACAGATACGCAGTATTTT	CASSLTSATDTQYF
-	-	TRBJ1-3	TRBV6-5	TGTGCCAGCCGAACAGGTCCTAGAAACACCATATATTTT	CASRTGPRNTIYF
-	-	TRBJ2-7	TRBV4-3	TGCGCCAGCAGCCAAATTTTGAGCGATAGCTACGAGCAGTACTTC	CASSQILSDSYEQYF
once	TRBD1	TRBJ1-1	TRBV5-1	TGCGCCAGCAGCTCGTCGGGACAGAAGAACACTGAAGCTTTCTTT	CASSSSGQKNTEAFF
few	-	TRBJ2-2	TRBV19	TGTGCCAGTAGTATAGATCGGTGGACCGGGGAGCTGTTTTTT	CASSIDRWTGELFF
-	TRBD2	TRBJ2-5	TRBV5-5	TGTGCCAGCAGCTGGACTAGCGGGCAGGAGACCCAGTACTTC	CASSWTSGQETQYF
-	-	TRBJ1-1	TRBV11-1	TGTGCCAGCGGGGAACAGGGGAACACTGAAGCTTTCTTT	CASGEQGNTEAFF
-	TRBD1	TRBJ1-2	TRBV7-8	TGTGCCACCCGACAGGGTTCGATTTATGGCTACACCTTC	CATRQGSIYGYTF
-	-	TRBJ1-2	TRBV6-1	TGTGCCAGCAGTCTAACAGGGCACGGCTACACCTTC	CASSLTGHGYTF
-	-	TRBJ2-7	TRBV7-6	TGTGCCAGCAGCCCCTCTGCCTTTAGCTACGAGCAGTACTTC	CASSPSAFSYEQYF
-	TRBD2	TRBJ2-3	TRBV9	TGTGCCAGCAGCGCAGGACTAGCGGGAGGGACAGATACGCAGTATTTT	CASSAGLAGGTDTQYF